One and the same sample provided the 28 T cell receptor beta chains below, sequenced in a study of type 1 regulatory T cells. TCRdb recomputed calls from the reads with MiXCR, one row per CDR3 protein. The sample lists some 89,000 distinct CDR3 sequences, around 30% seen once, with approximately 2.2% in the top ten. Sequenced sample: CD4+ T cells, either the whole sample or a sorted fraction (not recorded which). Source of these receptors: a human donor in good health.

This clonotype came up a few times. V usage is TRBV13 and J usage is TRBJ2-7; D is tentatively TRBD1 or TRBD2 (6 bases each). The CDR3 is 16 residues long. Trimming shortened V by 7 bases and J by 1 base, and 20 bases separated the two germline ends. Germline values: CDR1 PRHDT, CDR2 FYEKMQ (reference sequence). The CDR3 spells CASTLRRGTPSYEQYF. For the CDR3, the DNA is TGTGCCAGCACCCTACGGAGGGGGACTCCTTCCTACGAGCAGTACTTC.

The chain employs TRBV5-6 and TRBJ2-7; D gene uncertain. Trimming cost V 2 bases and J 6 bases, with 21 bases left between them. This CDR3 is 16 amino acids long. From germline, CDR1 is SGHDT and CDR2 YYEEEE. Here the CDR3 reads CASSLFMVSSVREQYF. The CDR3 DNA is TGTGCCAGCAGCTTATTTATGGTCTCCTCGGTGCGCGAGCAGTACTTC.

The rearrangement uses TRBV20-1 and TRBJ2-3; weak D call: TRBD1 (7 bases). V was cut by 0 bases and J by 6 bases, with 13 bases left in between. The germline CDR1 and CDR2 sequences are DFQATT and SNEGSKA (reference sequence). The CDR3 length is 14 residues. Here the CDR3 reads CSARDSTGRDTQYF. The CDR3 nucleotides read TGCAGTGCTAGAGATTCGACAGGGAGGGATACGCAGTATTTT.

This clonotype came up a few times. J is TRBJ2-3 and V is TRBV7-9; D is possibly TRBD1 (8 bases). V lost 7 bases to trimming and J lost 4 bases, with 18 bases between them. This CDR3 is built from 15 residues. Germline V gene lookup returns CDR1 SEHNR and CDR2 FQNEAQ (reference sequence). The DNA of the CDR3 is TGTGCCAGCAAACGAACAGGGGGGGATTCAGATACGCAGTATTTT. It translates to CASKRTGGDSDTQYF.

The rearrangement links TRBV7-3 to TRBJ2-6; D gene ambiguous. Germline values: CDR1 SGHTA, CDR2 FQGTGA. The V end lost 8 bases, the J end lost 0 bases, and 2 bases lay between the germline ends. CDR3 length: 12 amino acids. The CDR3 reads CASRSGANVLTF. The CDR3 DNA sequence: TGTGCCAGCCGCTCTGGGGCCAACGTCCTGACTTTC. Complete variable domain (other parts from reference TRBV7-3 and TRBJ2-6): GAGVSQTPSNKVTEKGKYVELRCDPISGHTALYWYRQSLGQGPEFLIYFQGTGAADDSGLPNDRFFAVRPEGSVSTLKIQRTERGDSAVYLCASRSGANVLTFGAGSRLTVL.

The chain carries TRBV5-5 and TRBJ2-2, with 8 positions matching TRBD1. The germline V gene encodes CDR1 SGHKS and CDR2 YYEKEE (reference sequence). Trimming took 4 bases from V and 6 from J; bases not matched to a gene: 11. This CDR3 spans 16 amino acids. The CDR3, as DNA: TGTGCCAGCAGCAAAATGACAGGGGTGGGGGCCGGGGAGCTGTTTTTT. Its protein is CASSKMTGVGAGELFF.

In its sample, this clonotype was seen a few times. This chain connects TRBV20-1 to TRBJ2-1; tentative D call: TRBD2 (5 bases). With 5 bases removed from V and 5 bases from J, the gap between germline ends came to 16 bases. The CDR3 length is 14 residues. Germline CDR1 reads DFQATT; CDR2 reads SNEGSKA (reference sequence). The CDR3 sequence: CSAPHDSGNNEQFF. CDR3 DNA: TGCAGTGCTCCACACGACTCCGGGAACAATGAGCAGTTCTTC.

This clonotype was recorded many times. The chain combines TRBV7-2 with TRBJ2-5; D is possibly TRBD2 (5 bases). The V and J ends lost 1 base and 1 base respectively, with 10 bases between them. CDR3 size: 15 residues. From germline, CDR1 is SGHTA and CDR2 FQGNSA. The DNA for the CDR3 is TGTGCCAGCAGCTTAGTCTCGAGGGCCCAAGAGACCCAGTACTTC. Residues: CASSLVSRAQETQYF.

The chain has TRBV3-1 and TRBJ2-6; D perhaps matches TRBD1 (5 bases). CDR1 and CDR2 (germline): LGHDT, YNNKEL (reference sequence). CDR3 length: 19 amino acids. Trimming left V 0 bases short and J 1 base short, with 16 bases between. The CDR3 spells CASSQEGAWGSSGANVLTF. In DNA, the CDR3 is TGTGCCAGCAGCCAAGAAGGGGCCTGGGGCAGTTCTGGGGCCAACGTCCTGACTTTC. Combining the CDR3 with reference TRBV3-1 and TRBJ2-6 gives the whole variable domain DTAVSQTPKYLVTQMGNDKSIKCEQNLGHDTMYWYKQDSKKFLKIMFSYNNKELIINETVPNRFSPKSPDKAHLNLHINSLELGDSAVYFCASSQEGAWGSSGANVLTFGAGSRLTVL.

The CDR3 reads CAWSVERHVSYTF. CDR3 coding DNA: TGTGCCTGGAGTGTAGAGAGGCACGTTAGCTACACCTTC. The gene calls are TRBV30 and TRBJ1-2, with D uncertain. The CDR3 runs to 13 residues. CDR1 and CDR2 (germline): GTSNPN, SVGIG (reference sequence). Trimming cost V 0 bases and J 9 bases, with 14 bases left between them.

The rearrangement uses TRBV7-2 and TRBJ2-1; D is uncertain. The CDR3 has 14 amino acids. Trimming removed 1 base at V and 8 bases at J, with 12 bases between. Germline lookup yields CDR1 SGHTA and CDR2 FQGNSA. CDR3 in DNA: TGTGCCAGCAGCTTAGGTTCTGGGAACCATGAGCAGTTCTTC. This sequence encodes CASSLGSGNHEQFF.

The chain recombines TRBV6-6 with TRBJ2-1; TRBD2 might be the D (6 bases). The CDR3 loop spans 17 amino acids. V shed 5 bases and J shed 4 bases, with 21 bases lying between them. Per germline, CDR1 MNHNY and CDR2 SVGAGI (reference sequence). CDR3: CASSPSLGAGSYNEQFF. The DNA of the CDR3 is TGTGCCAGCAGTCCCTCGCTGGGAGCGGGCTCTTACAATGAGCAGTTCTTC.

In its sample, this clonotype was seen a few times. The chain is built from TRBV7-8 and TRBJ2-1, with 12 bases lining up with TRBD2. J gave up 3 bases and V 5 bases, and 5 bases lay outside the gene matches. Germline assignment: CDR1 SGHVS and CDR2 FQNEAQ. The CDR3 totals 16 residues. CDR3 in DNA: TGTGCCAGCAGCGGATGGACTAGCGGGGTCTACAATGAGCAGTTCTTC. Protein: CASSGWTSGVYNEQFF.

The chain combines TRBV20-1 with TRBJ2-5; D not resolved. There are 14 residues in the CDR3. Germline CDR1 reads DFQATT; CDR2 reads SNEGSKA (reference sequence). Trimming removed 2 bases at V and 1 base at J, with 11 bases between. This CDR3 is CSARSGLFQETQYF. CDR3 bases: TGCAGTGCTAGATCTGGGCTTTTCCAAGAGACCCAGTACTTC.

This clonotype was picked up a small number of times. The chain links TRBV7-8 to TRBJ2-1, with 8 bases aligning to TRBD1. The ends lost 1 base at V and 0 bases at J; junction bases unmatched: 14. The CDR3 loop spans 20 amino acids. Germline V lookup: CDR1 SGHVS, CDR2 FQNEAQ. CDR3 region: CASSLVDRIAGQGSYNEQFF. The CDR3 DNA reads TGTGCCAGCAGCTTAGTCGATAGGATCGCCGGACAGGGCTCCTACAATGAGCAGTTCTTC.

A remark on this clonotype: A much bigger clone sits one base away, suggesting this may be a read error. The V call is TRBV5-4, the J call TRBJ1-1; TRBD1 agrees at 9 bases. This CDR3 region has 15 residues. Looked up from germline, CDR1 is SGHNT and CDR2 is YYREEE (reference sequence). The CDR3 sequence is CVSSLGQGMNTEAFF. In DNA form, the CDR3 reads TGTGTCAGCAGCTTGGGACAGGGCATGAACACTGAAGCTTTCTTT.

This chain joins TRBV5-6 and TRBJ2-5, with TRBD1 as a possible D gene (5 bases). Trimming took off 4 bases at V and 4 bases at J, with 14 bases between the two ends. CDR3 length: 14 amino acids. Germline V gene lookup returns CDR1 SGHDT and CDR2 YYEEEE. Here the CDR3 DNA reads TGTGCCAGCAGCCAGAGACAGAGTGGAGAGACCCAGTACTTC. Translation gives CASSQRQSGETQYF.

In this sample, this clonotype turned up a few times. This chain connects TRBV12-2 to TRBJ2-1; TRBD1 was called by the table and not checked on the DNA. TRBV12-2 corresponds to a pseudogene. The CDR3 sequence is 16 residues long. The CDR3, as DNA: TGTGCAAGTCGCCCCCAGGGTTATGAACGGGACAGAGAGCAGTTCTTC. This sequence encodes CASRPQGYERDREQFF.

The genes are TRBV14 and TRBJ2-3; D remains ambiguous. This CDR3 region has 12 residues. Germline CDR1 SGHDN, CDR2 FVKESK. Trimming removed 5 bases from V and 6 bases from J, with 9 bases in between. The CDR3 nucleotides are TGTGCCAGCAGCTGGAAACGGGATACGCAGTATTTT. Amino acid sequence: CASSWKRDTQYF.

This CDR3 reads CSAGGLAGDEQYF. CDR3 nucleotide sequence: TGCAGTGCTGGGGGACTAGCGGGAGACGAGCAGTACTTC. The rearrangement uses TRBV20-1 and TRBJ2-7; 14 bases are shared with TRBD2. This CDR3 is 13 amino acids long. Trimming cost V 5 bases and J 5 bases; bases outside gene matches: 2. Germline V gives CDR1 DFQATT, CDR2 SNEGSKA (reference sequence).

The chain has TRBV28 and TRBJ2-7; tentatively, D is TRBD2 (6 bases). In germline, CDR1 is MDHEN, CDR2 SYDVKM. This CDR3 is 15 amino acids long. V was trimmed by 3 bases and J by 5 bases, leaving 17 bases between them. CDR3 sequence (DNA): TGTGCCAGCAGTTTCGGGCAGGGAGGTCACCACGAGCAGTACTTC. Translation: CASSFGQGGHHEQYF.

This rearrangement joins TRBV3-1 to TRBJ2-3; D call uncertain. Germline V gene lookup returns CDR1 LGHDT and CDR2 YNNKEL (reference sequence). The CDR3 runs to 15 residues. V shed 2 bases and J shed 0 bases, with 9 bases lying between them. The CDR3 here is CASSQFRLSTDTQYF. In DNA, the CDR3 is TGTGCCAGCAGCCAATTTCGGCTTAGCACAGATACGCAGTATTTT.

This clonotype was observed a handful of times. The CDR3 coding sequence is TGTGCCAGCAGCCCCGGACTAGCGGTCGAGCAGTACTTC. Its translation is CASSPGLAVEQYF. This chain joins TRBV7-8 and TRBJ2-7, with 10 bases lining up with TRBD2. Trimming removed 5 bases from V and 6 bases from J; junction bases left unmatched: 4. The CDR3 is made up of 13 amino acids. Germline V CDR1 and CDR2: SGHVS, FQNEAQ. Based on the CDR3 plus reference TRBV7-8 and TRBJ2-7, the full variable domain is GAGVSQSPRYKVAKRGQDVALRCDPISGHVSLFWYQQALGQGPEFLTYFQNEAQLDKSGLPSDRFFAERPEGSVSTLKIQRTQQEDSAVYLCASSPGLAVEQYFGPGTRLTVT.

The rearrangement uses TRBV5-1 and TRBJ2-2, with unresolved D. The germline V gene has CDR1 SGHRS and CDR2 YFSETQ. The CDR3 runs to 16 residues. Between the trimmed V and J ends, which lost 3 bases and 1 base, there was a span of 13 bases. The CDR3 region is CASSSRIPGNTGELFF. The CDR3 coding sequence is TGCGCCAGCAGCTCCCGGATACCAGGGAACACCGGGGAGCTGTTTTTT.

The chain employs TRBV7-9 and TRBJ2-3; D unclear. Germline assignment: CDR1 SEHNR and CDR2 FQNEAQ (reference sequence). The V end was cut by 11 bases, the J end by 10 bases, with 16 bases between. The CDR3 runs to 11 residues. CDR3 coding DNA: TGTGCCGTTAACTCCCCCCCGCCGCAGTATTTT. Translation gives CAVNSPPPQYF.

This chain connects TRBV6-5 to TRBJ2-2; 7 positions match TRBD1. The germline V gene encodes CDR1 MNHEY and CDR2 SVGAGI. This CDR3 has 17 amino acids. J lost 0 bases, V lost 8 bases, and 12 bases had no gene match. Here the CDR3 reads CASVALLTGPNTGELFF. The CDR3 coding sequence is TGTGCCAGCGTTGCCCTTCTGACAGGGCCGAACACCGGGGAGCTGTTTTTT.

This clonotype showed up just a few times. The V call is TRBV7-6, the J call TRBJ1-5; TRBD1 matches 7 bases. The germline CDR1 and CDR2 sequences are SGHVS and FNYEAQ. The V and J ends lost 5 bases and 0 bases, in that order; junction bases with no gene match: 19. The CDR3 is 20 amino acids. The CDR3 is CASSKVLPTGTDYSNQPQHF. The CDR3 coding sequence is TGTGCCAGCAGCAAAGTTCTTCCCACCGGGACAGATTATAGCAATCAGCCCCAGCATTTT.

The CDR3 DNA reads TGCGCCAGCAGCGGGTCTGCCGTCTCTGGAAACACCATATATTTT. Its protein is CASSGSAVSGNTIYF. The rearrangement uses TRBV5-1 and TRBJ1-3; D is uncertain. This CDR3 is 15 amino acids long. From germline, CDR1 is SGHRS and CDR2 YFSETQ. V lost 4 bases and J lost 0, with 11 bases in between.